The entry below gives a single TCR beta chain sequence along with its context. Its antigen is unidentified. Healthy Caucasian individuals from Russia aged about 6 to 90 served as donors. The sample, about 9.2 milliliters of peripheral blood, was drawn from each donor. For the second PCR, which ran for 7 to 11 cycles, a sample-barcoded 5' primer and a J-beta primer mix were used. TCRdb reprocessed the 5' RACE reads via MiXCR and lists one record per CDR3 protein. Counted here are 750,000 or so distinct CDR3 sequences, approximately 25% occurring once; the ten biggest clones make up roughly 9%. The data derive from a study of blood T cells in healthy people across ages. Notes on the study in general: Estimated diversity, derived from one million T cells, was regarded as an underestimate.

Germline V CDR1 and CDR2: MDHEN, SYDVKM. The CDR3 is 17 amino acids. Trimming cost V 3 bases and J 6 bases, with 21 bases left between them. These data also featured in a second study, about T cells of mothers and their children. That study reports: Over 8 million reads per mother and roughly 3 million per child were obtained.

This receptor was taken from a boy younger than 18 in good health. Sequencing was done on a sample of blood. The V and J genes are TRBV28 and TRBJ2-4; tentatively, D is TRBD1 or TRBD2 (5 bases each). CDR3 sequence (DNA): TGTGCCAGCAGTTTTACAGGCCCTCCCGGGGACGCAAACATTCAGTACTTC. Translated: CASSFTGPPGDANIQYF.